A single sample is the source of the 26 T cell receptor beta chains below, sequenced in a study of CD8 T cells in ankylosing spondylitis (dated by TCRdb to the late 2010s). The library was made by 5' RACE. The sequencer was an Illumina HiSeq 2500. TCRdb redid the processing of the public reads, applying fastp at Q25 and MiXCR, and retained in-frame beta chains. Rows with one shared CDR3 protein collapse into an entry with the most common genes and DNA. The sample table records 180,000 or so distinct CDR3 sequences; 11% of these occur just once. The ten biggest clones cover approximately 32% of the sample. Source material: blood, either unsorted or a sorted T cell fraction (not recorded which). The receptors originated from a male donor with ankylosing spondylitis or in good health (not recorded which).

This clonotype has ten or more counts. The rearrangement uses TRBV7-2 and TRBJ1-2; 11 bases match TRBD1. V gave up 0 bases and J gave up 7 bases; unmatched junction bases: 4. The germline CDR1 and CDR2 sequences are SGHTA and FQGNSA. This CDR3 region has 15 residues. CDR3 amino acids: CASSLAPDRGLGYTF. Here the CDR3 DNA reads TGTGCCAGCAGCTTAGCGCCGGACAGGGGGCTTGGCTACACCTTC.

This clonotype was recorded a few times. This chain uses TRBV11-2 with TRBJ2-7, with TRBD2 matching 8 bases. The J segment lost 5 bases and the V segment lost 7 bases, leaving 28 bases of the junction unmatched. The germline CDR1 and CDR2 sequences are SGHAT and FQNNGV. This CDR3 is 20 amino acids long. In DNA, the CDR3 is TGTGCCAGCATCCTAGAACTCCAGCGGGAGACCCCTCGGGAGTACGACGAGCAGTACTTC. It specifies CASILELQRETPREYDEQYF.

This clonotype occurred a few times. V gene TRBV5-1 combines with J gene TRBJ2-7; D ambiguous. V lost 4 bases and J lost 0, with 11 bases in between. The germline gives CDR1 SGHRS, CDR2 YFSETQ. This CDR3 spans 14 amino acids. CDR3 DNA: TGCGCCAGCAGCGCCACAGCGAACTCCTACGAGCAGTACTTC. Amino acid sequence: CASSATANSYEQYF. Complete variable domain (other parts from reference TRBV5-1 and TRBJ2-7): KAGVTQTPRYLIKTRGQQVTLSCSPISGHRSVSWYQQTPGQGLQFLFEYFSETQRNKGNFPGRFSGRQFSNSRSEMNVSTLELGDSALYLCASSATANSYEQYFGPGTRLTVT.

Concerning this clonotype: The junction and the germline gene differ at one end; a read error may be behind it. The chain carries TRBV2 and TRBJ2-1; TRBD2 is a possible D gene (6 bases). CDR3 length equals 12 residues. The germline V gene has CDR1 SNHLY and CDR2 FYNNEI. CDR3 sequence reads: CASSEGTPEQFF. CDR3 nucleotides: TGTGCCAGCAGCGAAGGGACTCCAGAGCAGTTCTTC.

J is TRBJ1-3 and V is TRBV20-1; the D gene is possibly TRBD1 (6 bases). The germline V gene has CDR1 DFQATT and CDR2 SNEGSKA (reference sequence). The CDR3 has 15 residues. V was clipped by 5 bases and J by 0 bases, with 14 bases between them. The CDR3 DNA reads as TGCAGTGCTGGCGAAGACAGGCACTCTGGAAACACCATATATTTT. It is translated as CSAGEDRHSGNTIYF.

This clonotype was counted many times. The chain joins TRBV6-1 to TRBJ1-1; D not resolved. Trimming stripped 3 bases from V and 0 bases from J, with 8 bases between. Looked up from germline, CDR1 is MNHNS and CDR2 is SASEGT. This CDR3 has 14 amino acids. The CDR3 nucleotides read TGTGCCAGCAGTGACCGGACGGTGAACACTGAAGCTTTCTTT. Amino acids: CASSDRTVNTEAFF.

This clonotype occurred many times. The chain recombines TRBV6-5 with TRBJ1-2; 8 bases fit TRBD1. Losses at the gene ends were 0 bases for V and 6 bases for J; bases not matched to a gene: 9. Germline V gives CDR1 MNHEY, CDR2 SVGAGI. This CDR3 contains 16 residues. CDR3 nucleotide sequence: TGTGCCAGCAGTTACTCGACTGGACAGGGAATCGATGGCTACACCTTC. Translated: CASSYSTGQGIDGYTF.

There are many counts of this clonotype. The chain uses TRBV12-3 or TRBV12-4 and TRBJ2-4; D may be TRBD1 (6 bases). This CDR3 spans 15 amino acids. V was cut by 2 bases and J by 0 bases, with 8 bases left in between. CDR3 region: CASSLTGLAKNIQYF. CDR3 nucleotides: TGTGCCAGCAGTTTAACAGGGTTAGCCAAAAACATTCAGTACTTC.

This clonotype was counted ten times or more. The genes are TRBV7-8 and TRBJ2-1, with TRBD2 matching over 8 bases. The CDR3 totals 18 residues. CDR1 SGHVS and CDR2 FQNEAQ come from the germline V gene. Trimming cost V 5 bases and J 2 bases; bases outside gene matches: 14. This CDR3 is CASSPGMTGGPPYNEQFF. CDR3 sequence (DNA): TGTGCCAGCAGCCCCGGGATGACGGGGGGGCCCCCCTACAATGAGCAGTTCTTC.

This clonotype was recorded a few times. The CDR3 protein is CASSPTNAAYEQYF. Written as DNA, the CDR3 is TGTGCCAGCAGTCCTACTAACGCAGCCTACGAGCAGTACTTC. The chain carries TRBV7-8 and TRBJ2-7; the D is unclear. The germline V and J ends were trimmed by 6 bases and 2 bases, with 14 bases remaining between them. Germline V gene lookup returns CDR1 SGHVS and CDR2 FQNEAQ. The CDR3 runs to 14 residues.

This clonotype occurred many times. The genes are TRBV5-1 and TRBJ2-1; TRBD2 agrees at 14 bases. The V and J ends lost 0 bases and 8 bases, in that order; junction bases with no gene match: 1. Germline CDR1 SGHRS, CDR2 YFSETQ. There are 15 residues in the CDR3. The CDR3 region has the DNA TGCGCCAGCAGCTTGGGGACTAGCGGGGGGCATGAGCAGTTCTTC. It is translated as CASSLGTSGGHEQFF. The entire variable domain, with the rest obtained from reference TRBV5-1 and TRBJ2-1, is as follows: KAGVTQTPRYLIKTRGQQVTLSCSPISGHRSVSWYQQTPGQGLQFLFEYFSETQRNKGNFPGRFSGRQFSNSRSEMNVSTLELGDSALYLCASSLGTSGGHEQFFGPGTRLTVL.

This clonotype was detected ten times or more. The rearrangement joins TRBV10-3 to TRBJ2-2; 8 nucleotides agree with TRBD1. The V gene end was trimmed by 6 bases and the J gene end by 1 base; junction bases not matched to a gene: 7. CDR1 and CDR2 from the germline V gene are ENHRY and SYGVKD. This CDR3 is 16 amino acids long. The CDR3 reads CAIRGTGTGNTGELFF. The CDR3 nucleotides are TGTGCCATCAGGGGAACCGGGACAGGGAACACCGGGGAGCTGTTTTTT.

The rearrangement uses TRBV20-1 and TRBJ1-5, with D possibly TRBD1 on 5 matching bases. Between the trimmed V and J ends, which lost 3 bases and 2 bases, there was a span of 17 bases. CDR1 DFQATT and CDR2 SNEGSKA come from the germline V gene (reference sequence). The CDR3 is 16 residues long. The DNA of the CDR3 is TGCAGTGCTAGGGAGACTCAGGGAAGTCGCAATCAGCCCCAGCATTTT. The encoded protein is CSARETQGSRNQPQHF.

This rearrangement joins TRBV4-3 to TRBJ2-2; 7 positions agree with TRBD2. CDR1 and CDR2 from the germline V gene are LGHNA and YSLEER. V dropped 7 bases and J dropped 2; count of bases not matched to a gene: 7. CDR3 size: 15 residues. The CDR3: CASTLWGGNTGELFF. The CDR3 nucleotides are TGCGCCAGCACCCTCTGGGGGGGTAACACCGGGGAGCTGTTTTTT.

In its sample, this clonotype was seen many times. This chain connects TRBV12-3 or TRBV12-4 to TRBJ1-2; 9 nucleotides align to TRBD1. The CDR3 is 15 amino acids. The J segment lost 4 bases and the V segment lost 4 bases, leaving 7 bases of the junction unmatched. CDR3 sequence (DNA): TGTGCCAGCAGTTCCGGGACAGGGCCCGTCTATGGCTACACCTTC. It is translated as CASSSGTGPVYGYTF.

Of note for this clonotype: The junction departs from the called germline gene at one end, perhaps through a read error. The chain has TRBV18 and TRBJ1-1; a possible D gene is TRBD1 (6 bases). CDR3 size: 15 residues. Germline-derived CDR1 and CDR2 are KGHSH and LQKENI. The CDR3 loop is CVSSPRGGMNTEAFF. DNA of the CDR3: TGTGTCAGCTCACCAAGAGGGGGGATGAACACTGAAGCTTTCTTT.

This clonotype was observed at least ten times. CDR3 region: CASSLAPRGSGNTIYF. CDR3 coding DNA: TGTGCCAGCAGTTTGGCCCCGAGGGGCTCTGGAAACACCATATATTTT. This chain links TRBV28 with TRBJ1-3; possible D gene TRBD1, 5 bases. This CDR3 is 16 amino acids long. V was cut by 3 bases and J by 0 bases, with 12 bases left in between. Germline V lookup: CDR1 MDHEN, CDR2 SYDVKM.

About this clonotype itself: An end of the junction differs from the germline gene, which may be a read error. The genes are TRBV20-1 and TRBJ2-1; 7 bases map to TRBD2. Germline V gene sequence: CDR1 DFQATT, CDR2 SNEGSKA (reference sequence). CDR3 length equals 16 residues. Here the CDR3 reads CSAGDVGTGGHNEQFF. The CDR3 DNA reads as TGCAGTGCTGGAGATGTGGGGACGGGAGGCCACAATGAGCAGTTCTTC.

This clonotype was found many times. CDR3 protein: CASSPTLPGTSGETQYF. CDR3 bases: TGTGCCAGCAGCCCCACTCTACCCGGGACTAGCGGGGAGACCCAGTACTTC. The chain combines TRBV2 with TRBJ2-5; TRBD2 agrees at 12 bases. The germline CDR1 and CDR2 sequences are SNHLY and FYNNEI. This CDR3 is built from 17 residues. The V segment lost 6 bases and the J segment 5 bases; nucleotides outside the gene matches: 13.

Worth noting for this clonotype: This may arise from a read error, as a much more abundant clone is one base away. The V and J genes are TRBV7-9 and TRBJ2-1; D is perhaps TRBD2 (5 bases). Germline V lookup: CDR1 SEHNR, CDR2 FQNEAQ (reference sequence). The CDR3 runs to 15 residues. The CDR3 here is CTSEVGGRPYNEQFF. In DNA, the CDR3 is TGTACCAGCGAGGTAGGCGGGCGACCATACAATGAGCAGTTCTTC.

The table lists this clonotype with many counts. For the CDR3, the DNA is TGTGCCAGCAGGCCGACGGGACAACCCTACGAGCAGTACTTC. Protein: CASRPTGQPYEQYF. The chain is built from TRBV28 and TRBJ2-7; D possibly corresponds to TRBD1 (6 bases). The CDR3 length is 14 residues. V dropped 6 bases and J dropped 2 bases, with 14 bases sitting between them. Germline lookup yields CDR1 MDHEN and CDR2 SYDVKM.

The CDR3 spells CASSLVNSPYNEQFF. Written as DNA, the CDR3 is TGCGCCAGCAGCTTAGTCAACAGCCCCTACAATGAGCAGTTCTTC. The chain is built from TRBV5-1 and TRBJ2-1; D is unresolved. Trimming removed 2 bases from V and 2 bases from J, with 11 bases in between. Per the germline V gene, CDR1 is SGHRS and CDR2 is YFSETQ. The CDR3 has 15 amino acids.

This clonotype was observed many times. The rearrangement uses TRBV7-2 and TRBJ2-6; 7 nucleotides align to TRBD2. Trimming removed 0 bases from V and 1 base from J; junction bases left unmatched: 6. Germline CDR1 SGHTA, CDR2 FQGNSA. The CDR3 is 18 residues long. CDR3 bases: TGTGCCAGCAGCTTAGCTGGCGGGAGCTGGTCTGGGGCCAACGTCCTGACTTTC. Protein product: CASSLAGGSWSGANVLTF.

This clonotype was found a few times. V is TRBV12-2 and J is TRBJ2-1; the tabulated D call, TRBD1, remains unverified against the DNA. TRBV12-2 represents a pseudogene. The CDR3 is 14 amino acids. CDR3 amino acids: CASRCRDADHEQFF. The CDR3 nucleotides are TGTGCAAGTCGCTGCCGGGACGCGGACCATGAGCAGTTCTTC.

This clonotype came up many times. This chain links TRBV20-1 with TRBJ2-1; perhaps TRBD1 as D (6 bases). The CDR3 is 15 amino acids. The V and J ends lost 5 bases and 4 bases respectively, with 18 bases between them. Germline lookup yields CDR1 DFQATT and CDR2 SNEGSKA (reference sequence). CDR3 sequence: CSAPDAGVPYNEQFF. The CDR3 nucleotides read TGCAGTGCTCCGGACGCAGGGGTCCCTTACAATGAGCAGTTCTTC.

This clonotype appeared many times. V is TRBV6-6 and J is TRBJ2-7, with a weak D call TRBD2 (5 bases). Trimming removed 2 bases from V and 2 bases from J, with 7 bases in between. CDR1 and CDR2 (germline): MNHNY, SVGAGI (reference sequence). The CDR3 contains 13 residues. The CDR3: CASSYNGAYEQYF. CDR3 coding DNA: TGTGCCAGCAGTTACAACGGGGCCTACGAGCAGTACTTC.